Listed below are T cell receptor beta chains from one sample, sequenced in a study of T-cell reconstitution after alpha-beta-depleted transplantation in children. TCRdb reprocessed the PCR reads via MiXCR and lists one record per CDR3 protein. The table records roughly 590,000 distinct CDR3 sequences, about 15% of them present only once. The sample here was PBMCs from the stem cell graft donor, taken from the stem cell graft. The receptors originated from a human donor who donated a stem cell graft to a child with acute myeloid leukemia. The CDR3 runs from the conserved cysteine through the conserved F or W. A D gene is named only where the DNA matches it firmly. Clone size is given for some rows only: seen once, a few or many times, or a class if the clone is expanded.

d_call	clone_size	v_call	j_call	cdr3_nt	cdr3_aa
TRBD1	few	TRBV12-3/TRBV12-4	TRBJ1-2	TGTGCCAGCAGTTTAGAGACAGGGCATGAGGGCTACACCTTC	CASSLETGHEGYTF
.	.	TRBV27	TRBJ2-5	TGTGCCACCTCGGGCCCCGGGCTGGAGACCCAGTACTTC	CATSGPGLETQYF
.	.	TRBV6-5	TRBJ2-5	TGTGCCAGCAGTTACGGCAGGGGTAGGCAAGAGACCCAGTACTTC	CASSYGRGRQETQYF
.	many	TRBV5-5	TRBJ2-7	TGTGCCAGCAGCCCGGGACGGGCCGATGAGAGGGATTACTTC	CASSPGRADERDYF
.	few	TRBV5-1	TRBJ1-1	TGCGCCAGCAGCTTGTATCCGGTCTCGAAGAACACTGAAGCTTTCTTT	CASSLYPVSKNTEAFF
TRBD1	many	TRBV27	TRBJ2-7	TGTGCCAGCATGACGGGACAGGGCTTCTACGAGCAGTACTTC	CASMTGQGFYEQYF
TRBD2	many	TRBV12-3/TRBV12-4	TRBJ2-7	TGTGCCAGCAGTAGGGCCCGGACTAGCGGGGACGAGCAGTACTTC	CASSRARTSGDEQYF
.	.	TRBV11-2	TRBJ2-5	TGTGCCAGCAGCTTAGTAGTCCAGACCCAGTACTTC	CASSLVVQTQYF
.	.	TRBV5-1	TRBJ2-3	TGCGCCAGCAGCCCAGACGGAAGTGGCACGCAGTATTTT	CASSPDGSGTQYF
.	.	TRBV12-3/TRBV12-4	TRBJ1-1	TGTGCCAGCAGTTTAGTACAGGTAGGATGGGGCACTGAAGCTTTCTTT	CASSLVQVGWGTEAFF
TRBD2	many	TRBV29-1	TRBJ2-7	TGCAGCGTTGATGGCGGGGGGGCCGACTACGAGCAGTACTTC	CSVDGGGADYEQYF
.	many	TRBV20-1	TRBJ2-2	TGCAGTGCTAGAGAGTTACTGTCCGGGGAGCTGTTTTTT	CSARELLSGELFF
TRBD1	.	TRBV11-3	TRBJ2-6	TGTGCCAGCAGGAGCTCAGGGGGCTCTGGGGCCAACGTCCTGACTTTC	CASRSSGGSGANVLTF
TRBD1	.	TRBV15	TRBJ2-3	TGTGCCACCAGCAGGGGAGGGACAGGGCACGATACGCAGTATTTT	CATSRGGTGHDTQYF
.	.	TRBV4-1	TRBJ2-1	TGCGCCAGCAGCCAAGATCCAGGGCACAATGAGCAGTTCTTC	CASSQDPGHNEQFF
.	few	TRBV6-2/TRBV6-3	TRBJ2-5	TGTGCCAGCAGTTACTCTAAGAGGCCAAGAGAGACCCAGTACTTC	CASSYSKRPRETQYF
TRBD1	many	TRBV5-6	TRBJ2-1	TGTGCCAGCAGCTTGTGGGACAGGGCTTACAATGAGCAGTTCTTC	CASSLWDRAYNEQFF
.	few	TRBV7-3	TRBJ2-3	TGTGCCAGCAGCCCAGTCGGTACAGATACGCAGTATTTT	CASSPVGTDTQYF
.	few	TRBV5-1	TRBJ1-1	TGCGCCAGCAGCCCGCTAGACTCCGGCACTGAAGCTTTCTTT	CASSPLDSGTEAFF
.	many	TRBV5-1	TRBJ2-7	TGCGCCAGCAGCTTGAAGCCTGGCGACGAGCAGTACTTC	CASSLKPGDEQYF
.	.	TRBV7-6	TRBJ1-4	TGTGCCAGCAGCTTAGCGGTCGGGGGTGGGAGAAAACTGTTTTTT	CASSLAVGGGRKLFF
.	many	TRBV15	TRBJ1-1	TGTGCCACCAGCAGAGAAGGGGGGGTTGGTCGGAACACTGAAGCTTTCTTT	CATSREGGVGRNTEAFF
.	many	TRBV6-5	TRBJ1-1	TGTGCCAGCAGTTACTCTGCCGCGGTGGGGAACACTGAAGCTTTCTTT	CASSYSAAVGNTEAFF
.	.	TRBV5-5	TRBJ2-5	TGTGCCAGCAGCCCGGGGAACCAGGGGATCCAAGAGACCCAGTACTTC	CASSPGNQGIQETQYF
TRBD1	.	TRBV20-1	TRBJ2-5	TGCAGTGCTAGTCTTGGACAGGCTCGGGGAGAGACCCAGTACTTC	CSASLGQARGETQYF
.	few	TRBV20-1	TRBJ2-7	TGCAGTGCTAGAGTTGGTTCGGGGTCCGGATACGAGCAGTACTTC	CSARVGSGSGYEQYF
.	.	TRBV7-2	TRBJ1-2	TGTGCCAGCAGCTTGTTGCGGGATAATGGCTACACCTTC	CASSLLRDNGYTF
.	.	TRBV18	TRBJ1-1	TGTGCCAGCTCACCACCGGGGGCGCAGACTGAAGCTTTCTTT	CASSPPGAQTEAFF
.	few	TRBV20-1	TRBJ1-1	TGCAGTGCTACCCTGACAGTTGGGGGCATGAACACTGAAGCTTTCTTT	CSATLTVGGMNTEAFF
.	many	TRBV20-1	TRBJ1-5	TGCAGTGCCACCCGGGACGGTAGCAATCAGCCCCAGCATTTT	CSATRDGSNQPQHF
.	many	TRBV6-5	TRBJ1-5	TGTGCCAGCAGGACGGGGAATCAGCCCCAGCATTTT	CASRTGNQPQHF
.	many	TRBV12-3/TRBV12-4	TRBJ1-1	TGTGCCAGCAGTCCGGTGTTGGGACCTTTCGGCGCTTTCTTT	CASSPVLGPFGAFF
.	many	TRBV20-1	TRBJ1-6	TGCAGTGCTCTACACAGGCTTACTAGCTCCTATAATTCACCCCTCCACTTT	CSALHRLTSSYNSPLHF
.	few	TRBV12-3/TRBV12-4	TRBJ2-7	TGTGCCAGCAAAAGGGAGGACTCCTACGAGCAGTACTTC	CASKREDSYEQYF
TRBD2	many	TRBV20-1	TRBJ2-1	TGCAGTGCTAGAGCTAGGAGCGGGGCCGGGCAGTTCTTC	CSARARSGAGQFF
.	.	TRBV7-6	TRBJ2-5	TGTGCCAGCAGCTTAGGTCGGGCGGGGTTGATTGGAGAGACCCAGTACTTC	CASSLGRAGLIGETQYF
TRBD1	.	TRBV7-9	TRBJ1-5	TGTGCCAGCAGCAGAACGACAGGGGTAGTGGCTCAGCCCCAGCATTTT	CASSRTTGVVAQPQHF
.	many	TRBV10-2	TRBJ1-1	TGCGCCAGCAGTGAGTCTCGGTGGCGCACTGAAGCTTTCTTT	CASSESRWRTEAFF
.	.	TRBV7-2	TRBJ2-7	TGTGCCAGCAGCCCATGGTTTGGCACTGGTTACGAGCAGTACTTC	CASSPWFGTGYEQYF
.	few	TRBV20-1	TRBJ1-2	TGCAGTGCTAGACCAGACGTCCCCACTAACTATGGCTACACCTTC	CSARPDVPTNYGYTF
.	.	TRBV12-3/TRBV12-4	TRBJ2-3	TGTGCCAGCAGTGGGGACGGGGGAATCTGGGGGAAATCTAGCACAGATACGCAGTATTTT	CASSGDGGIWGKSSTDTQYF
.	few	TRBV7-2	TRBJ2-7	TGTGCCAGCAGCTTTCGCGGGAACCCTACATACGAGCAGTACTTC	CASSFRGNPTYEQYF
TRBD1	.	TRBV25-1	TRBJ1-6	TGTGCCAGCAGTGCCCGACAGGGGAAAAGGTCACCCCTCCACTTT	CASSARQGKRSPLHF
.	many	TRBV12-3/TRBV12-4	TRBJ2-1	TGTGCCAGCACCCCACCGGGACTGGGGTACAATGAGCAGTTCTTC	CASTPPGLGYNEQFF